One and the same sample provided the 26 T cell receptor beta chains below, sequenced in a study of T cell responses to AZD1222 COVID-19 vaccine. The assay was immunoSEQ multiplex PCR, and TCRdb's table has in-frame clones only and misses some. The repertoire consists of 80,000 or so clones, with approximately 85% occurring once and the leading ten covering over 9.5%. The sequenced sample was peripheral blood, obtained 28 days after the second AZD1222 dose. The receptors come from an adult who received the AZD1222 COVID-19 vaccine.

The gene calls are TRBV2 and TRBJ1-4, with D hard to call. Trimming cost V 8 bases and J 8 bases, with 15 bases left between them. Per germline, CDR1 SNHLY and CDR2 FYNNEI. The CDR3 is made up of 13 amino acids. The CDR3: CASGSLYSEKLFF. DNA for the CDR3: TGTGCCAGCGGTTCCCTCTATAGCGAAAAACTGTTTTTT.

The chain links TRBV19 to TRBJ2-2; 9 bases fit TRBD1. CDR1 is LNHDA, CDR2 SQIVND, per germline (reference sequence). CDR3 length: 15 amino acids. Trimming at V came to 3 bases and at J to 4 bases, leaving 3 bases not matched to a gene. Here the CDR3 reads CASSIGQGITGELFF. CDR3 nucleotide sequence: TGTGCCAGTAGTATTGGACAGGGGATCACCGGGGAGCTGTTTTTT.

This chain links TRBV7-6 with TRBJ2-2, with TRBD1 identical over 7 bases. The CDR3 is 13 amino acids. J gave up 7 bases and V 6 bases, and 5 bases lay outside the gene matches. Germline CDR1 SGHVS, CDR2 FNYEAQ. The CDR3 DNA reads TGTGCCAGCAGGGCGACAGGGTTCGGGGAGCTGTTTTTT. Amino acid sequence: CASRATGFGELFF. Together with reference TRBV7-6 and TRBJ2-2, the CDR3 gives the full variable domain: GAGVSQSPRYKVTKRGQDVALRCDPISGHVSLYWYRQALGQGPEFLTYFNYEAQQDKSGLPNDRFSAERPEGSISTLTIQRTEQRDSAMYRCASRATGFGELFFGEGSRLTVL.

The rearrangement uses TRBV5-6 and TRBJ1-2; D unresolved. This CDR3 is 13 amino acids long. Deletions cut 0 bases from V and 7 bases from J, with 10 bases between. Per the germline V gene, CDR1 is SGHDT and CDR2 is YYEEEE. In DNA, the CDR3 is TGTGCCAGCAGCTTGGGTACAGTAACTGGCTACACCTTC. This sequence encodes CASSLGTVTGYTF.

V usage is TRBV11-2 and J usage is TRBJ1-4, with 7 bases fitting TRBD1. Germline CDR1 reads SGHAT; CDR2 reads FQNNGV. The CDR3 sequence is 15 residues long. After removal of 3 bases from V and 10 bases from J, the junction contained 11 bases not matched to a gene. The CDR3 is CASSFLQGRKGKLFF. As DNA, the CDR3 is TGTGCCAGCAGCTTTTTACAGGGGAGGAAGGGAAAACTGTTTTTT.

Only one count was recorded for this clone. The CDR3 protein is CSAQDKKGAFF. DNA of the CDR3: TGCAGTGCTCAGGACAAGAAAGGAGCTTTCTTT. The rearrangement links TRBV20-1 to TRBJ1-1; a possible D gene is TRBD1 (5 bases). Germline values: CDR1 DFQATT, CDR2 SNEGSKA (reference sequence). This CDR3 is built from 11 residues. V lost 5 bases to trimming and J lost 10 bases, with 14 bases between them.

The V gene is TRBV5-5, the J gene TRBJ2-7, with TRBD2 matching 11 bases. Trimming cost V 1 base and J 5 bases; bases outside gene matches: 5. The CDR3 is 15 residues long. CDR1 SGHKS and CDR2 YYEKEE come from the germline V gene (reference sequence). Here the CDR3 reads CASSLWLAGGNEQYF. The CDR3 DNA sequence: TGTGCCAGCAGCTTGTGGCTAGCGGGGGGAAACGAGCAGTACTTC.

The chain links TRBV4-2 to TRBJ2-7, with 7 bases fitting TRBD2. Per the germline V gene, CDR1 is LGHNA and CDR2 is YNFKEQ. This CDR3 contains 15 residues. Unmatched junction bases numbered 3, after V lost 1 base and J lost 0 bases. CDR3 nucleotides: TGTGCCAGCAGCCAAGTGAGCGGGAACTCCTACGAGCAGTACTTC. Protein: CASSQVSGNSYEQYF.

The gene calls are TRBV24-1 and TRBJ1-6; maybe TRBD1 (5 bases). Germline CDR1 and CDR2: KGHDR and SFDVKD. The ends were cut back, 6 bases at V and 7 bases at J, with 9 bases in the middle. The CDR3 has 13 amino acids. The CDR3 reads CATSSTANSPLHF. CDR3 coding DNA: TGTGCCACCAGTTCGACAGCCAATTCACCCCTCCACTTT.

V and J are TRBV29-1 and TRBJ2-1; 8 bases match TRBD1. The CDR3 totals 14 residues. With V trimmed by 7 bases and J by 1 base, 6 bases remained unmatched. Germline CDR1 reads SQVTM; CDR2 reads ANQGSEA. The CDR3 is CSGATGGSYNEQFF. CDR3 DNA sequence: TGCAGCGGGGCAACAGGGGGATCCTACAATGAGCAGTTCTTC.

V is TRBV6-5 and J is TRBJ1-1; TRBD1 might be the D (5 bases). Germline V gene lookup returns CDR1 MNHEY and CDR2 SVGAGI. CDR3 length equals 14 residues. Trimming took off 0 bases at V and 5 bases at J, with 10 bases between the two ends. The CDR3 nucleotides are TGTGCCAGCAGTTACTCCGGGGCCAGTACTGAAGCTTTCTTT. It translates to CASSYSGASTEAFF.

This chain joins TRBV9 and TRBJ1-1; the D is unclear. The CDR3 sequence is 13 residues long. Germline V gives CDR1 SGDLS, CDR2 YYNGEE. Trimming shortened V by 0 bases and J by 3 bases, and 6 bases separated the two germline ends. The CDR3 DNA follows: TGTGCCAGCAGCGTAGGTGATGACACTGAAGCTTTCTTT. Protein sequence: CASSVGDDTEAFF.

V and J are TRBV2 and TRBJ1-6, with D perhaps TRBD1 (6 bases). Trimming pared 2 bases from V and 10 bases from J, leaving 15 bases between. The germline CDR1 and CDR2 sequences are SNHLY and FYNNEI. CDR3 length: 15 amino acids. The CDR3 loop is CASSELRGNGSPLHF. CDR3 in DNA: TGTGCCAGCAGTGAACTAAGGGGGAATGGATCACCCCTCCACTTT.

The chain uses TRBV12-3 or TRBV12-4 and TRBJ1-3; D is possibly TRBD1 (6 bases). This CDR3 spans 13 amino acids. V dropped 8 bases and J dropped 3 bases, with 11 bases sitting between them. The CDR3 nucleotides read TGTGCCAGCGGCACAGGGCATGGAAACACCATATATTTT. As protein: CASGTGHGNTIYF.

The count of this clone is one. V and J are TRBV6-5 and TRBJ1-1; TRBD1 aligns across 8 bases. Germline values: CDR1 MNHEY, CDR2 SVGAGI. The CDR3 loop spans 14 amino acids. V trimming: 4 bases; J trimming: 1 base; junction bases outside the gene matches: 2. In nucleotides, the CDR3 is TGTGCCAGCAGTTTCAGGGGGCAGAACACTGAAGCTTTCTTT. This gives the protein CASSFRGQNTEAFF.

The chain links TRBV7-9 to TRBJ2-7; unclear D gene. This CDR3 is 14 amino acids long. The V end was cut by 0 bases, the J end by 3 bases, with 9 bases between. Germline values: CDR1 SEHNR, CDR2 FQNEAQ (reference sequence). The CDR3 coding sequence is TGTGCCAGCAGCTTAGCGGGCAGCCACTACGAGCAGTACTTC. Translated, it gives CASSLAGSHYEQYF.

The rearrangement uses TRBV2 and TRBJ1-1, with D possibly TRBD1 on 6 matching bases. There are 13 residues in the CDR3. Germline CDR1 reads SNHLY; CDR2 reads FYNNEI. Trimming took off 6 bases at V and 3 bases at J, with 11 bases between the two ends. CDR3 loop: CASRAGTYTEAFF. The CDR3 nucleotides read TGTGCCAGCAGAGCCGGGACATACACTGAAGCTTTCTTT.

CDR3 sequence: CASNYGQGRNSPLHF. CDR3 DNA: TGTGCCAGCAACTACGGACAGGGGAGAAATTCACCCCTCCACTTT. This sequence joins TRBV6-5 and TRBJ1-6; 9 bases align to TRBD1. Germline CDR1 MNHEY, CDR2 SVGAGI. The CDR3 consists of 15 residues. J gave up 7 bases and V 7 bases, and 8 bases lay outside the gene matches.

V is TRBV7-8 and J is TRBJ2-3, with 8 bases that match TRBD1. V was clipped by 2 bases and J by 2 bases; unmatched bases: 6. Germline CDR1 is SGHVS and CDR2 is FQNEAQ. The CDR3 runs to 16 residues. The CDR3: CASSLLDRAYTDTQYF. In DNA, the CDR3 is TGTGCCAGCAGCTTATTGGACAGGGCATACACAGATACGCAGTATTTT.

The rearrangement joins TRBV27 to TRBJ2-1, with 13 nucleotides matching TRBD2. Germline trimming cut 3 bases from V and 9 bases from J; bases unmatched to any gene: 5. This CDR3 region has 15 residues. Per the germline V gene, CDR1 is MNHEY and CDR2 is SMNVEV (reference sequence). CDR3 DNA: TGTGCCAGCAGTTTGGGACTAGCGGGAACCTTTGAGCAGTTCTTC. It yields the protein CASSLGLAGTFEQFF.

This chain uses TRBV11-3 with TRBJ2-3; 11 bases fit TRBD2. This CDR3 comprises 16 residues. Germline V lookup: CDR1 SGHNT, CDR2 YENEEA. V dropped 3 bases and J dropped 6; count of bases not matched to a gene: 8. The CDR3 nucleotides read TGTGCCAGCAGCTTGATTAGCGGGGGGGGTAGGGATACGCAGTATTTT. It specifies CASSLISGGGRDTQYF.

J is TRBJ1-1 and V is TRBV15; possible D gene TRBD1, 5 bases. Germline V gives CDR1 LNHNV, CDR2 YYDKDF (reference sequence). V shed 3 bases and J shed 5 bases, with 10 bases lying between them. The CDR3 is 13 residues long. The CDR3 DNA reads as TGTGCCACCAGCAGGGGGGGGAGAACTGAAGCTTTCTTT. Protein: CATSRGGRTEAFF.

This clone was detected a few times. V and J are TRBV4-2 and TRBJ1-6, with D tentatively TRBD1 (5 bases). This CDR3 is built from 16 residues. V was trimmed by 1 base and J by 6 bases, leaving 13 bases between them. CDR1 is LGHNA and CDR2 is YNFKEQ in the germline V gene. CDR3 in amino acids: CASSQAILGVNSPLHF. The DNA for the CDR3 is TGTGCCAGCAGCCAAGCGATTCTGGGGGTTAATTCACCCCTCCACTTT.

This clone has more than one count but fewer than ten. The chain employs TRBV7-3 and TRBJ1-2, with a possible D match to TRBD1 (6 bases). V lost 5 bases and J lost 8, with 21 bases in between. Germline CDR1 SGHTA, CDR2 FQGTGA. This CDR3 region has 15 residues. The CDR3 sequence is CASSPGQTDLIGYTF. The CDR3 nucleotides read TGTGCCAGCAGCCCGGGACAAACAGATCTTATCGGCTACACCTTC.

V usage is TRBV3-1 (or the pseudogene TRBV3-2) and J usage is TRBJ2-2, with D perhaps TRBD1 (5 bases). V lost 4 bases and J lost 5, with 5 bases in between. This CDR3 comprises 12 residues. CDR1 LGHDT and CDR2 YNNKEL come from the germline V gene (reference sequence). CDR3 sequence: CASSRQTGELFF. CDR3 sequence (DNA): TGTGCCAGCAGCCGACAGACCGGGGAGCTGTTTTTT.

V and J are TRBV10-1 and TRBJ2-4; D tentatively fits TRBD1 or TRBD2 (7 bases each). Trimming removed 11 bases from V and 0 bases from J, with 32 bases in between. Germline-derived CDR1 and CDR2 are WNHNN and SYGVQD (reference sequence). The CDR3 contains 20 residues. This chain's CDR3 is CARRGGGHRGPFLAKNIQYF. The CDR3 nucleotides read TGCGCCCGCCGTGGGGGGGGTCACAGGGGCCCGTTCTTAGCCAAAAACATTCAGTACTTC.